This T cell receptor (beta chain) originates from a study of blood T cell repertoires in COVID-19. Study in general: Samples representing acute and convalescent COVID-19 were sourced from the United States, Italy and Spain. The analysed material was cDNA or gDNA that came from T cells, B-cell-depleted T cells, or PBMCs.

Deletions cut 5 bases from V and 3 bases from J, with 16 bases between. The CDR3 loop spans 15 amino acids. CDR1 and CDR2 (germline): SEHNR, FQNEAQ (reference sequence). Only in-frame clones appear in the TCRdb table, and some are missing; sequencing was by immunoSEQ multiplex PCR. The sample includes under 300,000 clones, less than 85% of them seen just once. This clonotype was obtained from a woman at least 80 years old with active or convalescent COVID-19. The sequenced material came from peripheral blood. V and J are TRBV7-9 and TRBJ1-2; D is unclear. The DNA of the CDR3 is TGTGCCAGCAGCCAGCAGGTGATCTGGGACTATGGCTACACCTTC. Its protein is CASSQQVIWDYGYTF.